Below, one TCR beta chain is given with its context. These data originate in a study of technical replicates of blood from several donors. The assay was immunoSEQ multiplex PCR, and TCRdb's table has in-frame clones only and misses some. The sample lists roughly 12,000 clones, around three quarters seen once, with roughly 15% in the top ten. CDR1 and CDR2 (germline): SGHTA, FQGNSA. After removal of 4 bases from V and 0 bases from J, the junction contained 6 bases not matched to a gene. This CDR3 is built from 16 residues. Sequenced material: PBMCs. The TCR was taken from a human donor in good health. This sequence joins TRBV7-2 and TRBJ2-1; 7 bases are shared with TRBD1. CDR3 sequence: CASSSSTGSSYNEQFF. DNA of the CDR3: TGTGCCAGCAGCTCCTCGACAGGGAGCTCCTACAATGAGCAGTTCTTC.